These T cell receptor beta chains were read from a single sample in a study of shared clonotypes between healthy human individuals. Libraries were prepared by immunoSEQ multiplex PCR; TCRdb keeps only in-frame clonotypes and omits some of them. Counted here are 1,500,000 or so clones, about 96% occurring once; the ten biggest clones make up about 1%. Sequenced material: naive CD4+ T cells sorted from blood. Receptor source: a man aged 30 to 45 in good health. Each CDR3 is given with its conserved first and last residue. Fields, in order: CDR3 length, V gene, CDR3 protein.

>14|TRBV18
CASSRAELNTEAFF
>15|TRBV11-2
CASSLGQGFTGELFF
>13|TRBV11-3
CASSFENPDTQYF
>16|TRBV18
CASSPRLAGGAYEQYF
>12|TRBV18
CASSKETYEQYF
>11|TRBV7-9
CAIMDSYEQYF
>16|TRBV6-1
CASSGSGLAVSDEQFF
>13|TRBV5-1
CASSLRTAGELFF
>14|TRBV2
CATTKSGVTDTQYF
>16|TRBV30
CAWSVVAGVGYTEAFF
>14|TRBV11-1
CASSSWDVTGELFF
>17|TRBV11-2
CASRFWGQGAQGETQYF
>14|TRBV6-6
CASRRQGMNTEAFF
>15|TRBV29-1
CSGMTASFLGTEAFF
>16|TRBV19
CASSPWGGEGRYEQYF
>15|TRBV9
CASSALGRPETEAFF
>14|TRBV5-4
CASTYDRAGYEQYF
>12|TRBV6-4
CASSAGGHPQYF
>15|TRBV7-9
CASSPDAPMNTEAFF
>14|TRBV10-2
CASSGQGAGNTIYF
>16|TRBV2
CASSVPGQAYTDTQYF
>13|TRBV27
CASSFGARSEQYF
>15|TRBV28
CASSLSGSPMGRYTF
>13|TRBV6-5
CASKGRDSYEQYF
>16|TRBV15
CATSRDRTELYNEQFF
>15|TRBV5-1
CASSPGVGPQETQYF
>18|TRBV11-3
CASSLEKGLAGAYNEQFF
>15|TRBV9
CASSVRTGGAETQYF